This T cell receptor beta chain was sequenced for a study of CD8+CD57+ T cells in acquired aplastic anemia. Study background: DNA recovered from sorted CD4+ and CD8+ cells had a mean of 3.2 ug. Study-wide results and caveats: Simpson's diversity of CD8+ cells was not significantly different in patients compared with controls.

CD8+CD57+ cell expansion, shown by flow cytometry, had occurred in the patients selected for sequencing. Turning to this clonotype: The antigen remains undetermined.

Both TCR beta VDJ combination and CDR3 sequence profiling were carried out. Genomic DNA was the template for this profiling. TCRdb re-analysed the reads in MiXCR, keeping a single row per CDR3 protein. Of approximately 180,000 distinct CDR3 sequences listed, roughly 65% are singletons. Sequencing was carried out using sorted CD4+, CD8+, or CD8+CD57+ T cells (not recorded which) from PBMCs. This TCR was sampled from a human donor with aplastic anemia.

DNA of the CDR3: TGCGCCAGCAGTGACGGAGGGACCCTCAAGACGGACATTCAGTACTTC. Translated: CASSDGGTLKTDIQYF. J is TRBJ2-4 and V is TRBV5-1; perhaps TRBD2 as D (6 bases). Per the germline V gene, CDR1 is SGHRS and CDR2 is YFSETQ. The CDR3 has 16 residues. V gave up 5 bases and J gave up 8 bases, with 23 bases separating them.